A single sample gave rise to the 2 T cell receptor beta chains below, sequenced in a study of cytomegalovirus exposure and HLA in healthy donors (dated by TCRdb to between 2016 and 2019). The library was prepared using the immunoSEQ multiplex PCR assay. The multiplex PCR relied on a mix of 60 forward primers for TCR Vbeta segments and 13 reverse primers for TCR Jbeta segments. Not all clones reach the TCRdb copy of this immuneACCESS table, which keeps in-frame sequences only. Checked studies attribute under half of the gap to unresolved V genes and leave the rest unexplained. The table kept for this sample lists some 140,000 clones. The top ten hold approximately 1.9% of the sample. The sample was PBMCs. Receptor source: an older woman in good health and CMV-seronegative.

Here the CDR3 reads CASSLSLAGAGEQFF. CDR3 sequence (DNA): TGTGCCAGCAGCTTGAGCCTAGCGGGTGCCGGTGAGCAGTTCTTC. The chain uses TRBV5-4 and TRBJ2-1; 8 bases are shared with TRBD2. CDR3 length: 15 amino acids. V was pared by 1 base and J by 9 bases, with 9 bases of the junction left unmatched. Germline CDR1 and CDR2: SGHNT and YYREEE (reference sequence).

The J gene is TRBJ2-5, the V gene TRBV30, with no clear D. CDR1 and CDR2 from the germline V gene are GTSNPN and SVGIG (reference sequence). The CDR3 is 11 residues long. With 1 base removed from V and 7 bases from J, the gap between germline ends came to 7 bases. The CDR3 bases are TGTGCCTGGAGTGACCGAGTGACCCAGTACTTC. Translating gives CAWSDRVTQYF.